This is a list of T cell receptor beta chains from one sample in a study. A single record per CDR3 protein comes from TCRdb applying MiXCR to the RT-PCR reads. The sample has more than 600,000 distinct CDR3 sequences, 14% seen once. Sequencing used memory CD4+ T cells from blood. The receptor source for this set is a female donor in good health, serving as a healthy control. CDR3s include the opening cysteine and the closing phenylalanine or tryptophan. The D gene is left open where the match is weak. Size tells how often a clone was seen (once, few, many) or the class of an expanded clone, and some rows leave it out.

TRBJ2-7 NA few TRBV12-3/TRBV12-4 TGTGCCAGCAGTTTAGCTCGGACTTACGAGCAGTACTTC CASSLARTYEQYF
TRBJ2-1 TRBD2 few TRBV9 TGTGCCAGCAGCGTATCCTGGGGGGGTGAGCAGTTCTTC CASSVSWGGEQFF
TRBJ1-5 NA NA TRBV12-3/TRBV12-4 TGTGCCAGCAGTTTAGGAATGCAGCCCCAGCATTTT CASSLGMQPQHF
TRBJ2-1 TRBD2 NA TRBV5-6 TGTGCCAGCAGCTTGGCCCCGGGGGGGCCGAATGAGCAGTTCTTC CASSLAPGGPNEQFF
TRBJ2-2 TRBD2 NA TRBV4-3 TGCGCCAGCAGCCAAGATCAGGAGCGGGGGGTCGCGAACACCGGGGAGCTGTTTTTT CASSQDQERGVANTGELFF
TRBJ2-3 TRBD2 many TRBV29-1 TGCAGCGTTGACCTAGCGGAGACAGATACGCAGTATTTT CSVDLAETDTQYF
TRBJ1-2 TRBD1 many TRBV6-5 TGTGCCAGCAGTTCCCGGACAGGGCTTGGCTACACCTTC CASSSRTGLGYTF
TRBJ2-3 NA NA TRBV10-2 TGCGCCAGCAGTGACGTCCGGGGTGTCACAGATACGCAGTATTTT CASSDVRGVTDTQYF
TRBJ1-1 NA many TRBV6-5 TGTGCCAGCAGTCAAGAGGACAGGAACACTGAAGCTTTCTTT CASSQEDRNTEAFF
TRBJ1-2 NA NA TRBV7-9 TGTGCCAGCAGCATCCAGGGAGTCGTCTATGGCTACACCTTC CASSIQGVVYGYTF
TRBJ2-1 TRBD2 few TRBV7-8 TGTGCCAGCAGCGCCACTAGCGGGACCCACAATGAGCAGTTCTTC CASSATSGTHNEQFF
TRBJ2-2 NA few TRBV10-1 TGCGCCAGCAGTGAATTGGCGGGTTCCAACACCGGGGAGCTGTTTTTT CASSELAGSNTGELFF
TRBJ1-3 NA few TRBV28 TGTGCCAGCGACAGTTTCGACAGTCGAAACACCATATATTTT CASDSFDSRNTIYF
TRBJ2-5 TRBD2 NA TRBV5-1 TGCGCCAGCAGCCCCGGAGGTAGCGGGAGGCGACCCCAAGAGACCCAGTACTTC CASSPGGSGRRPQETQYF
TRBJ1-2 NA many TRBV29-1 TGCAGCGTGGACAGAGAGACTCATGGCTACACCTTC CSVDRETHGYTF
TRBJ2-3 NA NA TRBV20-1 TGCAGTGCCCCAATAGTTGGCACAGATACGCAGTATTTT CSAPIVGTDTQYF
TRBJ2-1 TRBD1 NA TRBV5-1 TGCGCCAGCAGCTCGGGGGACAGGGATGAGCAGTTCTTC CASSSGDRDEQFF
TRBJ1-6 NA NA TRBV12-3/TRBV12-4 TGTGCCAGCAGTTTCGGTCGCGCCGGCCAGGGGCCCCTCCACTTT CASSFGRAGQGPLHF
TRBJ1-4 NA NA TRBV20-1 TGCAGTGCTAGAGATCGTAATAATGAAAAACTGTTTTTT CSARDRNNEKLFF
TRBJ2-1 TRBD2 many TRBV7-2 TGTGCCAGCAGCTGGACTAGCGGTTACAATGAGCAGTTCTTC CASSWTSGYNEQFF
TRBJ1-1 NA few TRBV10-3 TGTGCCATCAGGGGGAGACTGAACGCTGAAGCTTTCTTT CAIRGRLNAEAFF
TRBJ2-1 TRBD2 NA TRBV10-3 TGTGCCATCAGTTTCGGACTAGCGGGAGGGCCGGAGTACAATGAGCAGTTCTTC CAISFGLAGGPEYNEQFF
TRBJ2-5 TRBD2 few TRBV3-1 TGTGCCAGCAGCCAATTCGGTAGCGGGAGCCAAGAGACCCAGTACTTC CASSQFGSGSQETQYF
TRBJ2-2 NA NA TRBV11-2 TGTGCCAGCAGCTTAGGTTCCTCCACAACCGGGGAGCTGTTTTTT CASSLGSSTTGELFF
TRBJ1-2 NA few TRBV6-5 TGTGCCAGCAGCCTCACAGGGCTCAGTTATGGCTACACCTTC CASSLTGLSYGYTF
TRBJ2-1 NA few TRBV30 TGTGCCTGGGCCGGGACTCTCGATGAGCAGTTCTTC CAWAGTLDEQFF
TRBJ2-5 NA NA TRBV20-1 TGCAGTGCTAGACCACAGGGTGGCCAAGAGACCCAGTACTTC CSARPQGGQETQYF
TRBJ2-2 NA many TRBV12-3/TRBV12-4 TGTGCCAGCAGTTTAGCCTCCTCAAGAACTGGGGAGCTGTTTTTT CASSLASSRTGELFF
TRBJ1-2 NA NA TRBV4-3 TGCGCCAGCAGCCAGGGTGGACAGCGGGCTAACTATGGCTACACCTTC CASSQGGQRANYGYTF
TRBJ2-1 NA NA TRBV6-2/TRBV6-3 TGTGCCAGCAGTTACACCCGAGCGGGTCTCAAGTTCTTC CASSYTRAGLKFF
TRBJ1-4 NA NA TRBV5-1 TGCGCCAGCAGCTCTCGGGAGAGTGCTAATGAAAAACTGTTTTTT CASSSRESANEKLFF
TRBJ1-3 NA few TRBV18 TGTGCCAGCTCACCACGATTTCAGGGGAGTTCTGGAAACACCATATATTTT CASSPRFQGSSGNTIYF
TRBJ2-1 TRBD2 NA TRBV7-2 TGTGCCAGCAGCTACCTAAGCGGGAGCCCCAATGAGCAGTTCTTC CASSYLSGSPNEQFF
TRBJ1-1 TRBD1 many TRBV5-1 TGCGCCAGCAGCTTGGATCCAGGGGGCGCCTTTAAAACTGAAGCTTTCTTT CASSLDPGGAFKTEAFF
TRBJ2-6 NA NA TRBV6-1 TGTGCCAGCAGTGGAGGCAGGGGGGATTCTGGGGCCAACGTCCTGACTTTC CASSGGRGDSGANVLTF
TRBJ2-5 NA many TRBV7-2 TGTGCCAGCAGCGAACAGTACCAAGAGACCCAGTACTTC CASSEQYQETQYF
TRBJ2-3 NA many TRBV7-3 TGTGCCAGCAGCCCCCGGATAGACGATACGCAGTATTTT CASSPRIDDTQYF
TRBJ1-6 NA few TRBV20-1 TGCAGTGCTAGGCCGGGGGGCCATAATTCACCCCTCCACTTT CSARPGGHNSPLHF
TRBJ2-1 NA few TRBV20-1 TGCAGTGCACATCACACAGGTTCTAACAATGAGCAGTTCTTC CSAHHTGSNNEQFF
TRBJ1-5 TRBD1 NA TRBV20-1 TGCAGTGCTGACAGGGTAGGCAATCAGCCCCAGCATTTT CSADRVGNQPQHF
TRBJ2-3 TRBD2 few TRBV20-1 TGCAGTGCTAGAGATGGTGCACGGCGGGGGGCCGACCCAGATACGCAGTATTTT CSARDGARRGADPDTQYF
TRBJ2-2 NA few TRBV6-6 TGTGCCAGCAGACACACGGCGGGACAGCCCACCGGGGAGCTGTTTTTT CASRHTAGQPTGELFF
TRBJ1-1 TRBD1 NA TRBV18 TGTGCCAGCTCAGCCCGGACAGGGGCCCCTGAAGCTTTCTTT CASSARTGAPEAFF
TRBJ2-1 NA NA TRBV7-9 TGTGCCAGCAGCCCCCGGTCCGGGACCCACAATGAGCAGTTCTTC CASSPRSGTHNEQFF
TRBJ2-7 TRBD2 NA TRBV7-2 TGTGCCAGCAGCCTCCAGACTAGCGGGGGAATTCACGAGCAGTACTTC CASSLQTSGGIHEQYF
TRBJ2-2 NA NA TRBV7-2 TGTGCCAGCAGCCCCGGACGTGTAGGCGGGGAGCTGTTTTTT CASSPGRVGGELFF
TRBJ2-2 TRBD2 NA TRBV2 TGTGCCACCGGGACTAGCGCCTACGGGAGGGAGTTTTTT CATGTSAYGREFF
TRBJ2-4 TRBD2 few TRBV30 TGTGCCTGGGGGACTAGCGGGATGTACATTCAGTACTTC CAWGTSGMYIQYF
TRBJ2-4 TRBD1 NA TRBV7-2 TGTGCCAGCAGTCTGACCGGACAGGGCGGACTAAACATTCAGTACTTC CASSLTGQGGLNIQYF
TRBJ2-3 NA few TRBV12-3/TRBV12-4 TGTGCCAGCAGTGCCCCCTTCCGTGACGATACGCAGTATTTT CASSAPFRDDTQYF
TRBJ2-3 NA few TRBV7-9 TGTGCCAGCACCCGAGAATCAGATACGCAGTATTTT CASTRESDTQYF
TRBJ1-3 TRBD1 NA TRBV29-1 TGCAGCGTTGAAGGGTCAGGGGGGGCCTCTGGAAACACCATATATTTT CSVEGSGGASGNTIYF
TRBJ2-7 NA NA TRBV27 TGTGCCAGCAGAACGAACAGGGATTCCGAGCAGTACTTC CASRTNRDSEQYF
TRBJ1-1 NA NA TRBV27 TGTGCCAGCAGTTTATACATTCAGGCGAACACTGAAGCTTTCTTT CASSLYIQANTEAFF
TRBJ1-2 TRBD1 few TRBV12-3/TRBV12-4 TGTGCCAGCAGGGGAGATCAGGGGGTGGGTGGCTACACCTTC CASRGDQGVGGYTF
TRBJ2-7 TRBD2 many TRBV20-1 TGCAGTGCCGTAGCGGGAGTCTCCTACGAGCAGTACTTC CSAVAGVSYEQYF